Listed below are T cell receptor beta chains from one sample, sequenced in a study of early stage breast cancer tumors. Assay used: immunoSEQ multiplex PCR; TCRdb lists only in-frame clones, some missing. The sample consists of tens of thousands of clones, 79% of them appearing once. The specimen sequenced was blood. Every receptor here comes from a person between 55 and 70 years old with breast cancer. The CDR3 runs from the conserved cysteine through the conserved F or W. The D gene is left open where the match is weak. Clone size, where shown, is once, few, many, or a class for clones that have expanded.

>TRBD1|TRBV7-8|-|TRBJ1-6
TGTGCCAGCAGCACCACAGGGGACTCACCCCTCCACTTT
CASSTTGDSPLHF
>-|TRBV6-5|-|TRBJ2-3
TGTGCCAGCAGTTACGGGGATACTAGCACAGATACGCAGTATTTT
CASSYGDTSTDTQYF
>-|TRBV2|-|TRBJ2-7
TGTGCCAGTGGAGAAGGGTACGAGCAGTACTTC
CASGEGYEQYF
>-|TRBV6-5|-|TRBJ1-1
TGTGCCAGCAGTTACTCTAGCGGACGGGCCAACACTGAAGCTTTCTTT
CASSYSSGRANTEAFF
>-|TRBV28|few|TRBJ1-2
TGTGCCAGCAGTTTTCCCAGGGGCGTAAACTATGGCTACACCTTC
CASSFPRGVNYGYTF
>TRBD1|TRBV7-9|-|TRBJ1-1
TGTGCCAGCAGCTCCGGGACAGCGGTAGTTAAAGCTTTCTTT
CASSSGTAVVKAFF
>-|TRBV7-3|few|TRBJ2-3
TGTGCCAGCAGCTTAATCGGGGGGCCGACAGATACGCAGTATTTT
CASSLIGGPTDTQYF
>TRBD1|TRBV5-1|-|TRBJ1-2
TGCGCCAGCAGCTTCTTACCGGGACAGGGCGTACCTTCTAACTATGGCTACACCTTC
CASSFLPGQGVPSNYGYTF
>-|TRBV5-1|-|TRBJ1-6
TGCGCCAGCAGCTCCAGGCAACAAAATTCACCCCTCCACTTT
CASSSRQQNSPLHF
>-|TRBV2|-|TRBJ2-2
TGTGCCAGCAATCCTAGCCCCCAGACCGGGGAGCTGTTTTTT
CASNPSPQTGELFF
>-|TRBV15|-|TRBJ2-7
TGTGCCACCAGCAGAGGGCACGAGCAGTACTTC
CATSRGHEQYF
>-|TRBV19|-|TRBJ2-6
TGTGCCAGTAGTAAACAGACTGGGGCCAACGTCCTGACTTTC
CASSKQTGANVLTF
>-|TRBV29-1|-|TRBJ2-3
TGCAGCGGAGGGGGTCGAACAGATACGCAGTATTTT
CSGGGRTDTQYF
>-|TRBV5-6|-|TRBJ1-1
TGTGCCAGCAGCTTATCACCCTACACTGAAGCTTTCTTT
CASSLSPYTEAFF
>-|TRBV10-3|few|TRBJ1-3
TGTGCCATCAGTGACTTGAGGCTGACGGGAAACACCATATATTTT
CAISDLRLTGNTIYF